This T cell receptor (beta chain) is drawn from a study of T-cell reconstitution after alpha-beta-depleted transplantation in children. By frequency in the sample, this clonotype is medium-sized. Its matching antigen is unknown. The germline V gene has CDR1 SEHNR and CDR2 FQNEAQ (reference sequence). There are 14 residues in the CDR3. The V segment lost 10 bases and the J segment 0 bases; nucleotides outside the gene matches: 5. Study observations and caveats: The origin of alpha-beta T cells about two months after transplant was reportedly several hundred expanded graft clones. Hyperexpanded clones declined; after one year, newly produced T cells mostly supplied diversity. Day-60 TCRbeta diversity that was high in some patients was derived from surviving recipient T cells and thymic progenitors.

Unique molecular identifiers were incorporated during preparation of the TCRbeta library. TCRdb re-derived calls from the PCR reads in MiXCR, one entry per CDR3 protein. Among several thousand distinct CDR3 sequences listed, roughly 17% were seen once. Sequences were derived from PBMCs, mostly from graft donor cells, sampled 60 days after TCRalphabeta/CD19-depleted stem cell transplant. The sequence came from a male patient younger than 18 who had a stem cell transplant for acute myeloid leukemia, so the T cells may come from the graft donor. The chain is built from TRBV7-9 and TRBJ2-2, with 7 bases matching TRBD2. The CDR3 nucleotides are TGTGCCAAAATGGGACTATCGAACACCGGGGAGCTGTTTTTT. Residues: CAKMGLSNTGELFF.